One sample yielded the 20 T cell receptor beta chains listed below, sequenced in a study of T cell repertoires in cytomegalovirus infection. TCRdb reanalysed the reads using MiXCR and keeps one entry per CDR3 protein. The table shows about 320,000 distinct CDR3 sequences, with over 7.5% occurring only once. The specimen sequenced was PBMCs. Receptor source: a human donor in good health (CMV status not recorded). Some clones in this sample may be carry-over from other donors' samples.

V is TRBV7-2 and J is TRBJ1-1; no firm D call. Deletions cut 5 bases from V and 0 bases from J, with 13 bases between. This CDR3 is built from 15 residues. CDR1 is SGHTA, CDR2 FQGNSA, per germline. The DNA of the CDR3 is TGTGCCAGCAGCCCTTACACAATCCTGAACACTGAAGCTTTCTTT. This gives the protein CASSPYTILNTEAFF.

V usage is TRBV25-1 and J usage is TRBJ2-2; the D is unclear. Looked up from germline, CDR1 is MGHDK and CDR2 is SYGVNS. V lost 7 bases, J lost 4 bases, and 13 bases lay in between. CDR3 length: 14 amino acids. This CDR3 reads CASTGSSSTGELFF. Here the CDR3 DNA reads TGTGCCAGCACAGGAAGTTCTTCCACCGGGGAGCTGTTTTTT. The full variable domain, with the rest looked up from reference TRBV25-1 and TRBJ2-2, is EADIYQTPRYLVIGTGKKITLECSQTMGHDKMYWYQQDPGMELHLIHYSYGVNSTEKGDLSSESTVSRIRTEHFPLTLESARPSHTSQYLCASTGSSSTGELFFGEGSRLTVL.

This clonotype was counted only a few times. This chain joins TRBV29-1 and TRBJ2-2; no reliable D call. The CDR3 is 10 residues long. Germline V gene lookup returns CDR1 SQVTM and CDR2 ANQGSEA. V was trimmed by 7 bases and J by 3 bases, leaving 3 bases between them. CDR3 in amino acids: CSAYTGELFF. The CDR3 nucleotides read TGCAGCGCTTACACCGGGGAGCTGTTTTTT.

Many counts were recorded for this clonotype. The chain uses TRBV7-2 and TRBJ2-3; no clear D gene. The CDR3 spans 15 residues. Trimming removed 5 bases from V and 4 bases from J, with 16 bases in between. The germline V gene has CDR1 SGHTA and CDR2 FQGNSA. CDR3 loop: CASSVRPPFSDTQYF. In DNA, the CDR3 is TGTGCCAGCAGCGTTCGACCGCCATTCTCAGATACGCAGTATTTT.

This clonotype was counted at least ten times. CDR3 bases: TGTGCCAGCAGTTACACCGGACAGGGGGGAGGTGCAACTAATGAAAAACTGTTTTTT. Its translation: CASSYTGQGGGATNEKLFF. The chain carries TRBV6-6 and TRBJ1-4, with 10 nucleotides matching TRBD1. Trimming cost V 2 bases and J 0 bases; bases outside gene matches: 9. Germline loops: CDR1 MNHNY, CDR2 SVGAGI (reference sequence). This CDR3 is built from 19 residues.

In this sample, this clonotype turned up many times. Here the CDR3 reads CASSQQVPARGSPLHF. The CDR3 DNA reads TGTGCCAGCAGCCAACAGGTGCCTGCCAGAGGTTCACCCCTCCACTTT. The chain recombines TRBV7-2 with TRBJ1-6, with D perhaps matching TRBD1 (5 bases). With 5 bases removed from V and 9 bases from J, the gap between germline ends came to 20 bases. CDR1 and CDR2 (germline): SGHTA, FQGNSA. The CDR3 is 16 residues long.

CDR3 DNA sequence: TGTGCCAGTAGAGACTACAGGGGGCGAATGACCGGGGAGCTGTTTTTT. The encoded protein is CASRDYRGRMTGELFF. This chain connects TRBV19 to TRBJ2-2, with 9 bases aligning to TRBD1. There are 16 residues in the CDR3. Germline assignment: CDR1 LNHDA and CDR2 SQIVND (reference sequence). V was pared by 6 bases and J by 5 bases, with 10 bases of the junction left unmatched.

There are a few counts of this clonotype. The chain joins TRBV20-1 to TRBJ1-5; D remains ambiguous. The CDR3 spans 15 residues. CDR1 and CDR2 (germline): DFQATT, SNEGSKA (reference sequence). V lost 0 bases, J lost 2 bases, and 11 bases lay in between. The CDR3 reads CSARETSGGNQPQHF. For the CDR3, the DNA is TGCAGTGCTAGAGAGACTTCCGGTGGCAATCAGCCCCAGCATTTT.

The rearrangement links TRBV27 to TRBJ1-4; perhaps TRBD1 as D (5 bases). Germline CDR1 reads MNHEY; CDR2 reads SMNVEV (reference sequence). Trimming cost V 1 base and J 8 bases, with 17 bases left between them. The CDR3 loop spans 16 amino acids. This CDR3 reads CASSLLAVGGREKLFF. As DNA, the CDR3 is TGTGCCAGCAGTTTATTAGCGGTTGGGGGTAGGGAAAAACTGTTTTTT.

At least ten counts were recorded for this clonotype. The chain recombines TRBV20-1 with TRBJ2-7; the match to TRBD1 covers 9 bases. Germline trimming cut 7 bases from V and 1 base from J; bases unmatched to any gene: 5. CDR3 size: 13 residues. Germline V gene data show CDR1 as DFQATT and CDR2 as SNEGSKA (reference sequence). Here the CDR3 reads CSGDDRGSYEQYF. The CDR3 DNA reads as TGCAGTGGCGACGACAGGGGGTCCTACGAGCAGTACTTC.

There are a few counts of this clonotype. The chain links TRBV27 to TRBJ1-5, with TRBD1 as a possible D gene (6 bases). With 6 bases removed from V and 1 base from J, the gap between germline ends came to 13 bases. Germline V gene sequence: CDR1 MNHEY, CDR2 SMNVEV (reference sequence). The CDR3 runs 15 residues. Here the CDR3 reads CASSTGYTSNQPQHF. In nucleotides, the CDR3 is TGTGCCAGCAGCACAGGGTATACAAGCAATCAGCCCCAGCATTTT.

The chain recombines TRBV20-1 with TRBJ2-1, with 7 bases matching TRBD2. Germline V gene lookup returns CDR1 DFQATT and CDR2 SNEGSKA (reference sequence). The V segment lost 6 bases and the J segment 5 bases; nucleotides outside the gene matches: 7. This CDR3 contains 13 residues. The CDR3 sequence: CSAGGRADNEQFF. The CDR3 region has the DNA TGCAGTGCGGGGGGGAGGGCCGACAATGAGCAGTTCTTC.

This clonotype was picked up many times. V and J are TRBV28 and TRBJ2-3, with 9 bases fitting TRBD1. Germline CDR1 is MDHEN and CDR2 is SYDVKM. The CDR3 loop spans 15 amino acids. V gave up 3 bases and J gave up 7 bases; unmatched junction bases: 8. In nucleotides, the CDR3 is TGTGCCAGCAGTTTCCCCACGGGACAGGGATATACGCAGTATTTT. It yields the protein CASSFPTGQGYTQYF.

This sequence joins TRBV12-3 or TRBV12-4 and TRBJ2-1; D may match TRBD1 or TRBD2 (5 bases each). The CDR3 sequence is 12 residues long. V was trimmed by 5 bases and J by 12 bases, leaving 14 bases between them. The CDR3, as DNA: TGTGCCAGCAGTCCAGAGGGGAGTCTGCAGTTCTTC. This gives the protein CASSPEGSLQFF.

This chain joins TRBV28 and TRBJ2-3; 7 bases are shared with TRBD2. V gave up 8 bases and J gave up 6 bases; unmatched junction bases: 8. This CDR3 is built from 13 residues. Germline V CDR1 and CDR2: MDHEN, SYDVKM. The CDR3 DNA reads as TGTGCCAGCGGGCGTTCCGGGGGGGATACGCAGTATTTT. Translation gives CASGRSGGDTQYF. Using reference TRBV28 and TRBJ2-3 for the parts outside the CDR3, the full variable domain is DVKVTQSSRYLVKRTGEKVFLECVQDMDHENMFWYRQDPGLGLRLIYFSYDVKMKEKGDIPEGYSVSREKKERFSLILESASTNQTSMYLCASGRSGGDTQYFGPGTRLTVL.

This clonotype was counted a few times. The V gene is TRBV11-2, the J gene TRBJ1-2; D not certain. V lost 5 bases, J lost 5 bases, and 24 bases lay in between. The CDR3 loop spans 17 amino acids. Germline V lookup: CDR1 SGHAT, CDR2 FQNNGV. In DNA, the CDR3 is TGTGCCAGCAGCCTATCACTCGGCCCCGCAGACCCTTATGGCTACACCTTC. As protein: CASSLSLGPADPYGYTF.

CDR3 amino acids: CSARGTNYGYTF. For the CDR3, the DNA is TGCAGTGCTAGGGGAACAAACTATGGCTACACCTTC. V usage is TRBV20-1 and J usage is TRBJ1-2, with D hard to call. The CDR3 is 12 residues long. Germline V gives CDR1 DFQATT, CDR2 SNEGSKA (reference sequence). Between the trimmed V and J ends, which lost 3 bases and 2 bases, there was a span of 7 bases.

Ten or more counts support this clonotype. The J gene is TRBJ1-2, the V gene TRBV27, with D possibly TRBD1 on 6 matching bases. Deletions cut 5 bases from V and 7 bases from J, with 20 bases between. Per the germline V gene, CDR1 is MNHEY and CDR2 is SMNVEV (reference sequence). This CDR3 comprises 15 residues. CDR3 DNA sequence: TGTGCCAGCAGTCCCCAAGTGGGGGGCAAGCGTGGCTACACCTTC. Its protein is CASSPQVGGKRGYTF.

The chain's CDR3 is CASRPGVASGRHTQYF. Here the CDR3 DNA reads TGTGCCAGCAGGCCCGGCGTGGCTAGCGGGAGACATACGCAGTATTTT. The V call is TRBV28, the J call TRBJ2-3, with TRBD2 identical over 10 bases. Trimming cost V 6 bases and J 7 bases; bases outside gene matches: 13. The V gene's germline CDR1 is MDHEN and CDR2 SYDVKM. The CDR3 totals 16 residues. The full variable domain, its missing parts supplied by reference TRBV28 and TRBJ2-3, is DVKVTQSSRYLVKRTGEKVFLECVQDMDHENMFWYRQDPGLGLRLIYFSYDVKMKEKGDIPEGYSVSREKKERFSLILESASTNQTSMYLCASRPGVASGRHTQYFGPGTRLTVL.

This clonotype was observed at least ten times. The chain is built from TRBV9 and TRBJ2-3; 11 bases are a match to TRBD2. The V and J ends lost 3 bases and 2 bases, in that order; junction bases with no gene match: 5. The CDR3 is 16 residues long. Germline V gene lookup returns CDR1 SGDLS and CDR2 YYNGEE. CDR3 DNA sequence: TGTGCCAGCAGCGGCGGGACTAGCGGCCTCACAGATACGCAGTATTTT. Translated: CASSGGTSGLTDTQYF.